This T cell receptor (beta chain) is from a study of regulatory T cells in long-lasting Graves disease. Study-level findings and limits: The study found TRBV28, TRBJ1-2 and TRBJ2-5 favored in persistent disease.

Relying on iRepertoire HTBI primers and Arm-PCR of CDR3 regions, the team built TCR beta libraries. Via MiXCR, TCRdb re-called the multiplex PCR reads, giving one row per CDR3 protein. The sample gives around 510,000 distinct CDR3 sequences, more than 20% of which show up once; 7.8% is in the top ten. Trimming took off 5 bases at V and 4 bases at J, with 12 bases between the two ends. Germline-derived CDR1 and CDR2 are SGHTS and YDEGEE. The length of the CDR3 is 13 residues. Turning to this clonotype: Its antigen is as yet unknown.

Noted time point: persistent/refractory GD, antithyroid drugs over 5 years with positive TRAb. Preparation of the TCR library used RNA extracted from PBMCs. The chain recombines TRBV5-8 with TRBJ1-1, with a tentative D call TRBD1 (6 bases). Sequenced here: peripheral blood mononuclear cells (PBMCs), sampled when the disease was refractory, from a patient treated with antithyroid drugs. The source is a female donor with Graves disease. CDR3 nucleotide sequence: TGTGCCAGCAGTACGAACAGGGTCACTGAAGCTTTCTTT. It specifies CASSTNRVTEAFF.